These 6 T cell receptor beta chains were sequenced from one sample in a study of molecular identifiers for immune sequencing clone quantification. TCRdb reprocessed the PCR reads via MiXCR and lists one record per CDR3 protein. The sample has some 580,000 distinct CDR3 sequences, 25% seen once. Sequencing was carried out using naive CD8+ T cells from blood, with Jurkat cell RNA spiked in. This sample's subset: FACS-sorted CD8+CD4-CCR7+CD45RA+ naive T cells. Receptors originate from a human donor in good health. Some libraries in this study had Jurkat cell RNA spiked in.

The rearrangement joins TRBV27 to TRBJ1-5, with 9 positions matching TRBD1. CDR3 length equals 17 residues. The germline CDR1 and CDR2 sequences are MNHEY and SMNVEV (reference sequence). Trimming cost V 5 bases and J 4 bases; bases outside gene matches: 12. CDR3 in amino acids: CASSPLSRDRANQPQHF. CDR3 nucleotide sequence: TGTGCCAGCAGTCCCCTGTCCAGGGACAGGGCTAATCAGCCCCAGCATTTT.

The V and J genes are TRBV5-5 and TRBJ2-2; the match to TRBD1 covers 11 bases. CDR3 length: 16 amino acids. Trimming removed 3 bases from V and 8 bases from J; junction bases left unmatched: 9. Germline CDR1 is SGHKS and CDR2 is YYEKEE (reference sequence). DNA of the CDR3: TGTGCCAGCAGCTCGAAGGGACAGGGGGTCGCAGGGGAGCTGTTTTTT. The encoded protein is CASSSKGQGVAGELFF.

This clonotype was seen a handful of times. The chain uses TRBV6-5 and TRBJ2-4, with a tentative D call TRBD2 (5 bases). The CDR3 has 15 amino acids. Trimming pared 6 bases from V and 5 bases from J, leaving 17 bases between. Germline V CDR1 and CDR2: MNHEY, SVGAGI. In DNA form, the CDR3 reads TGTGCCAGCAGCCCCGGAGGTGGTTTCCAAAACATTCAGTACTTC. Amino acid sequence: CASSPGGGFQNIQYF.

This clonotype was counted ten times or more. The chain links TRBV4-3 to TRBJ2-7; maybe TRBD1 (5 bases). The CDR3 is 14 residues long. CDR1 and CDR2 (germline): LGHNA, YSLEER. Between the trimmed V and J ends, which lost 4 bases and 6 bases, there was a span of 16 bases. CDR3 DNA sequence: TGCGCCAGCAGCCCAGGGTTGGGAACGCTCGAGCAGTACTTC. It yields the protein CASSPGLGTLEQYF.

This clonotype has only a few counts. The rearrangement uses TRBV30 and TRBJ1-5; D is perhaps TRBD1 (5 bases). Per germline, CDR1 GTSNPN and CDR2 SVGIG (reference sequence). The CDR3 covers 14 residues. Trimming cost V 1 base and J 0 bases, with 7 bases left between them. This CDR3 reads CAWSGGGSNQPQHF. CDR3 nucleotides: TGTGCCTGGAGTGGGGGGGGTAGCAATCAGCCCCAGCATTTT.

Written as DNA, the CDR3 is TGTGCCAGCAGCGTCGCAGGGGAGTATGAAGCTTTCTTT. Encoded protein: CASSVAGEYEAFF. This rearrangement joins TRBV9 to TRBJ1-1; perhaps TRBD1 as D (6 bases). The germline gives CDR1 SGDLS, CDR2 YYNGEE. The CDR3 extends over 13 amino acids. The germline V and J ends were trimmed by 2 bases and 7 bases, with 12 bases remaining between them.